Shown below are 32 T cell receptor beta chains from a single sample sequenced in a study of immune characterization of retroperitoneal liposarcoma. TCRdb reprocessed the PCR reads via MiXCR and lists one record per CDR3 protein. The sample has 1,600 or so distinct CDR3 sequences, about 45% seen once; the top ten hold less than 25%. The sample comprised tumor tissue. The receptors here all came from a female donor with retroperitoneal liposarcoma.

Here the CDR3 reads CASSDTRGGSDTQYF. The CDR3, as DNA: TGCGCCAGCAGCGATACTAGAGGAGGGTCAGATACGCAGTATTTT. V gene TRBV10-2 combines with J gene TRBJ2-3, with D perhaps TRBD2 (6 bases). V was pared by 6 bases and J by 4 bases, with 17 bases between. The CDR3 loop spans 15 amino acids. Germline assignment: CDR1 WSHSY and CDR2 SAAADI.

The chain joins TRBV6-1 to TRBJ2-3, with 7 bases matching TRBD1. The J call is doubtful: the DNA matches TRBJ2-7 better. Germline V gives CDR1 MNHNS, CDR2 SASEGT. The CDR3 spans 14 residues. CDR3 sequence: CAATRDSDFYEQYF. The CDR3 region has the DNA TGTGCCGCCACCAGGGACAGCGACTTCTACGAGCAGTACTTC.

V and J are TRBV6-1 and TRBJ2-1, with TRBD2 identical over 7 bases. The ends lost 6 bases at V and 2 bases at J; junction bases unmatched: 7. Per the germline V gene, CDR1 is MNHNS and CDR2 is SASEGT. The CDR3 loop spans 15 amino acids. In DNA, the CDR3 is TGTGCCAGCAGAGCAGCGGGGAGTACCTACAATGAGCAGTTCTTC. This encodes CASRAAGSTYNEQFF.

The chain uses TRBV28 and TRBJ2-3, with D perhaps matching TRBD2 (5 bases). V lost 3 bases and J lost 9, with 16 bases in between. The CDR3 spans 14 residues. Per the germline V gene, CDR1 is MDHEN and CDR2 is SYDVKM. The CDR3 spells CASSFLRLRATQYF. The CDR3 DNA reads TGTGCCAGCAGTTTCCTGAGACTACGTGCAACGCAGTATTTT.

CDR3 sequence: CASIDRTSHTDTQYF. In nucleotides, the CDR3 is TGTGCCAGCATCGATCGGACTAGCCACACAGATACGCAGTATTTT. The rearrangement joins TRBV6-6 to TRBJ2-3; 8 nucleotides line up with TRBD2. This CDR3 is built from 15 residues. The V segment lost 7 bases and the J segment 2 bases; nucleotides outside the gene matches: 8. The germline V gene has CDR1 MNHNY and CDR2 SVGAGI (reference sequence).

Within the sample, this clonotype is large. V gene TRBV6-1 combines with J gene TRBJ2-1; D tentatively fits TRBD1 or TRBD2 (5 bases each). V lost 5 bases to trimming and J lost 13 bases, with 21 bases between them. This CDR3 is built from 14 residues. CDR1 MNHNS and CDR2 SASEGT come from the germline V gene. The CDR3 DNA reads TGTGCCAGCAGTCGGGACCCTGACCAAGAGACCCAGTTCTTC. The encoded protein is CASSRDPDQETQFF.

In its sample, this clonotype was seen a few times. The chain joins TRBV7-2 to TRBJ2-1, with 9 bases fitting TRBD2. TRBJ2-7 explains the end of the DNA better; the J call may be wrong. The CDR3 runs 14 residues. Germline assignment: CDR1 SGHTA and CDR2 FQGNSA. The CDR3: CASSFSGSTYEQYF. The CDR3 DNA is TGTGCCAGCAGCTTTAGCGGGAGCACCTACGAGCAGTACTTC.

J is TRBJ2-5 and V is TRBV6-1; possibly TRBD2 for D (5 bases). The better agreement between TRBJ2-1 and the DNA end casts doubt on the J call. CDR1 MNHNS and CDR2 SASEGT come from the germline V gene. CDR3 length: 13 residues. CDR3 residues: CASKSASKREQFF. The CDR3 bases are TGTGCCAGCAAAAGCGCCTCTAAGCGGGAGCAGTTCTTC.

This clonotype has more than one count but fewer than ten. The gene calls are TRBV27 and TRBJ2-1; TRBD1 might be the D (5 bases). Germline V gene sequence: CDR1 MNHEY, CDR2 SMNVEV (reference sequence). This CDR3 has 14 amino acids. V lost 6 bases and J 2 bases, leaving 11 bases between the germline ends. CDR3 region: CASSFARAYNEQFF. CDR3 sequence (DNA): TGTGCCAGCAGCTTCGCCAGGGCCTACAATGAGCAGTTCTTC.

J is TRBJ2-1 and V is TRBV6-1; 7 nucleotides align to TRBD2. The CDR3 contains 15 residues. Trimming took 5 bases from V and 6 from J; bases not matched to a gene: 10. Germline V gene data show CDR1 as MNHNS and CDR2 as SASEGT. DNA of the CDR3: TGTGCCAGCAGTTATCGCGGGGGTCTGACCAATGAGCAGTTCTTC. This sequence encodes CASSYRGGLTNEQFF.

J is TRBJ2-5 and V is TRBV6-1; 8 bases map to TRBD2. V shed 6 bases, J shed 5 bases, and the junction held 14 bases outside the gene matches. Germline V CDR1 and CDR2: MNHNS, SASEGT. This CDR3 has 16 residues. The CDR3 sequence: CASRSPTGGRGETQYF. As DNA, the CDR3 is TGTGCCAGCAGAAGCCCGACGGGGGGGCGCGGGGAGACCCAGTACTTC.

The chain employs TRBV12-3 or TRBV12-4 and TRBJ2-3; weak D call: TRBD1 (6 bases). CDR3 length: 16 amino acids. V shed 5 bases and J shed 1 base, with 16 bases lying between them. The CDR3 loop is CASSDPRDIGTDTQYF. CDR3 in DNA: TGTGCCAGCAGTGACCCCCGGGACATTGGCACAGATACGCAGTATTTT.

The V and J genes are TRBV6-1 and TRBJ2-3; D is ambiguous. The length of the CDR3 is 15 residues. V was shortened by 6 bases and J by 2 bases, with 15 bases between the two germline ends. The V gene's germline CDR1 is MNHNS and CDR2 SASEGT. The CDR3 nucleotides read TGTGCCAGCAGCGGGCCACCGGCTATCACAGATACGCAGTATTTT. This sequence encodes CASSGPPAITDTQYF.

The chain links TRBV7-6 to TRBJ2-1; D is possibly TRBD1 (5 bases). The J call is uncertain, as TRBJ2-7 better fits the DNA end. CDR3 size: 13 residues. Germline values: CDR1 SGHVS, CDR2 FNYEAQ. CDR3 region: CASSPDISYEQYF. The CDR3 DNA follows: TGTGCCAGCAGCCCGGACATTTCCTACGAGCAGTACTTC.

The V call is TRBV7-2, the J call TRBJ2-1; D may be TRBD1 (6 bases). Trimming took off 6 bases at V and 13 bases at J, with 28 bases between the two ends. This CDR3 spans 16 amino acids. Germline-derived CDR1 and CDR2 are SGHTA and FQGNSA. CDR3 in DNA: TGTGCCAGCAGTTCGGACAGAAGCTTAGCGTTAAACATTCAGTTCTTC. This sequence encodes CASSSDRSLALNIQFF.

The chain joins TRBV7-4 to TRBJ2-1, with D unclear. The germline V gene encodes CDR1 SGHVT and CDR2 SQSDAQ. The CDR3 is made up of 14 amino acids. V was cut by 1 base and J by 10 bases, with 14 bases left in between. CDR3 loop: CASSLEVQFAEQFF. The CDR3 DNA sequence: TGTGCCAGCAGCTTAGAAGTCCAGTTCGCCGAGCAGTTCTTC. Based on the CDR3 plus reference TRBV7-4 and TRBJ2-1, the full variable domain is GAGVSQSPRYKVAKRGRDVALRCDSISGHVTLYWYRQTLGQGSEVLTYSQSDAQRDKSGRPSGRFSAERPERSVSTLKIQRTEQGDSAVYLCASSLEVQFAEQFFGPGTRLTVL.

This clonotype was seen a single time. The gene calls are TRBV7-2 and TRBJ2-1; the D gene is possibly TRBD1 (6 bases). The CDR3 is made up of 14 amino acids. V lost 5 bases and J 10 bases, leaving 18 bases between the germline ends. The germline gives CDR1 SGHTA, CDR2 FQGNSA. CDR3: CASSPPTGFSEQFF. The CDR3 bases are TGTGCCAGCAGCCCCCCGACAGGTTTTTCGGAGCAGTTCTTC.

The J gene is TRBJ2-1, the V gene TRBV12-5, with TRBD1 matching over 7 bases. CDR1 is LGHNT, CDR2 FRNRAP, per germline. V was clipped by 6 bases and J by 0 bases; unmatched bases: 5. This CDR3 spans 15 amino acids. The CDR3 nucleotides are TGTGCTAGTGGCCCGGGACAGAGCTCCTACAATGAGCAGTTCTTC. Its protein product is CASGPGQSSYNEQFF.

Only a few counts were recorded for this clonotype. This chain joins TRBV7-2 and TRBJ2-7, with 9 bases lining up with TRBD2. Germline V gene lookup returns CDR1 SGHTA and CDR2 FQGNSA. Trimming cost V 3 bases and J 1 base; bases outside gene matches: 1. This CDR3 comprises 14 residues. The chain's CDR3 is CASSFSGGSYEQYF. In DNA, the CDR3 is TGTGCCAGCAGCTTTAGCGGGGGATCCTACGAGCAGTACTTC. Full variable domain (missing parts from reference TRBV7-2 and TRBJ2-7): GAGVSQSPSNKVTEKGKDVELRCDPISGHTALYWYRQSLGQGLEFLIYFQGNSAPDKSGLPSDRFSAERTGGSVSTLTIQRTQQEDSAVYLCASSFSGGSYEQYFGPGTRLTVT.

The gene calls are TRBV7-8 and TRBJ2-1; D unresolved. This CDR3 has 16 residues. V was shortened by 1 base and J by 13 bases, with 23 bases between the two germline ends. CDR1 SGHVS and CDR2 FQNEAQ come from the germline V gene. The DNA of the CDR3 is TGTGCCAGCAGCTTAGAGGGCCGGAGCCCGTTGGAGACCCAGTTCTTC. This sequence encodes CASSLEGRSPLETQFF.

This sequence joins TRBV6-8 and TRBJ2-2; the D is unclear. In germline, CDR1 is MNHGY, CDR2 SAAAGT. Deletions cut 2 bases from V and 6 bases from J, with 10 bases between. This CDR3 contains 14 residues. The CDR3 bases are TGTGCCAGCAGTTACGACTTCCCACCCGGGGAGCTGTTTTTT. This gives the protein CASSYDFPPGELFF.

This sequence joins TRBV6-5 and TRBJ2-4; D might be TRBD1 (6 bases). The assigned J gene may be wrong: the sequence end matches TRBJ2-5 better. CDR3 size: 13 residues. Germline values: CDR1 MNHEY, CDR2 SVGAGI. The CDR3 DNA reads TGTGCCAGCAGTTACGTCAGGGGTGAGACCCAGTACTTC. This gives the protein CASSYVRGETQYF.

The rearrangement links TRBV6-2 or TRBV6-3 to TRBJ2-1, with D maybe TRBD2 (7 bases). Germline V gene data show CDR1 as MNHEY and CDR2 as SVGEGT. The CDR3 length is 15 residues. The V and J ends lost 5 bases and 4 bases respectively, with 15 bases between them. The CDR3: CASSREGGSYNEQFF. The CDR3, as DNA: TGTGCCAGCAGTAGGGAGGGGGGCTCGTACAATGAGCAGTTCTTC.

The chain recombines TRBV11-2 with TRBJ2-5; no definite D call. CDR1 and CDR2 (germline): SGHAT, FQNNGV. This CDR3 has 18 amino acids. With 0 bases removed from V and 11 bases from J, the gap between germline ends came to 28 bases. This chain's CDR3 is CASSLDPPFLDSYNEQYF. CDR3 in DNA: TGTGCCAGCAGCTTAGATCCGCCCTTCCTAGACTCCTACAATGAGCAGTACTTC. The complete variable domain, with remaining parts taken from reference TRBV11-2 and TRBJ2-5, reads EAGVAQSPRYKIIEKRQSVAFWCNPISGHATLYWYQQILGQGPKLLIQFQNNGVVDDSQLPKDRFSAERLKGVDSTLKIQPAKLEDSAVYLCASSLDPPFLDSYNEQYFGPGTRLLVL.

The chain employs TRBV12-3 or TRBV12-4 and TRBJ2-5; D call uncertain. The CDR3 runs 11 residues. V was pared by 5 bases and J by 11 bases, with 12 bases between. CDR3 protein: CASSPGHEQYF. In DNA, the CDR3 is TGTGCCAGCAGTCCCGGCCATGAACAGTACTTC.

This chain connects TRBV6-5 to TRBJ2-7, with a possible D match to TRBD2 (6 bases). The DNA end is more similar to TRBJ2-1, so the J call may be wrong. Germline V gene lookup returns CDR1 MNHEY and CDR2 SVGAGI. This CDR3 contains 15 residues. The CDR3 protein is CASSRSWARTKEQFF. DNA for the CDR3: TGTGCCAGCAGTCGCTCTTGGGCGCGGACTAAGGAGCAGTTCTTC.

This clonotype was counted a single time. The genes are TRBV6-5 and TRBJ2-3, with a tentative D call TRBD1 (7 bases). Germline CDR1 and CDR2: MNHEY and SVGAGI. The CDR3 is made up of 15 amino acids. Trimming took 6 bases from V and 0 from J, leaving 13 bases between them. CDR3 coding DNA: TGTGCCAGCAGCGGGGGACAGTCGAGCACAGATACGCAGTATTTT. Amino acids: CASSGGQSSTDTQYF.

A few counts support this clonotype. For the CDR3, the DNA is TGTGCCAGCAGTGAAGCGCTTAGGGGCTACGAGCAGTTCTTC. This sequence encodes CASSEALRGYEQFF. The J gene is TRBJ2-1, the V gene TRBV6-1, with D perhaps matching TRBD1 (5 bases). The V gene's germline CDR1 is MNHNS and CDR2 SASEGT. V was trimmed by 0 bases and J by 10 bases, leaving 13 bases between them. The CDR3 is made up of 14 amino acids.

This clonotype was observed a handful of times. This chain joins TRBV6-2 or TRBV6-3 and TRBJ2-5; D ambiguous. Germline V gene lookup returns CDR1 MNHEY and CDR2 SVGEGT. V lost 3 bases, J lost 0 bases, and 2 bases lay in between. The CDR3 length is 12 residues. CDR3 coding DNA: TGTGCCAGCAGTTATAACCAAGAGACCCAGTACTTC. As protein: CASSYNQETQYF.

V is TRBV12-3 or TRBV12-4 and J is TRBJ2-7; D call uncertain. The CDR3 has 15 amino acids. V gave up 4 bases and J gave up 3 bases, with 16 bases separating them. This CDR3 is CASSSTGLSLYEQYF. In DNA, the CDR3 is TGTGCCAGCAGTTCTACCGGGCTATCCCTCTACGAGCAGTACTTC.

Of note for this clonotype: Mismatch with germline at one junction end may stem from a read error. The CDR3: CASSLGGSEETRYF. The DNA for the CDR3 is TGTGCCAGCAGCCTGGGTGGGAGCGAAGAGACCCGGTACTTC. The chain combines TRBV6-1 with TRBJ2-5; D possibly corresponds to TRBD2 (5 bases). Germline CDR1 reads MNHNS; CDR2 reads SASEGT. This CDR3 has 14 amino acids.

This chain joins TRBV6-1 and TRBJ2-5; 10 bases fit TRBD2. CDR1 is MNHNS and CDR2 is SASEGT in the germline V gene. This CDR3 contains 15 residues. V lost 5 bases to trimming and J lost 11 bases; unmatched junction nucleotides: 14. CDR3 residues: CASSSVTSGHNEQYF. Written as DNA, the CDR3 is TGTGCCAGCAGTTCCGTGACTAGCGGGCACAATGAGCAGTACTTC.